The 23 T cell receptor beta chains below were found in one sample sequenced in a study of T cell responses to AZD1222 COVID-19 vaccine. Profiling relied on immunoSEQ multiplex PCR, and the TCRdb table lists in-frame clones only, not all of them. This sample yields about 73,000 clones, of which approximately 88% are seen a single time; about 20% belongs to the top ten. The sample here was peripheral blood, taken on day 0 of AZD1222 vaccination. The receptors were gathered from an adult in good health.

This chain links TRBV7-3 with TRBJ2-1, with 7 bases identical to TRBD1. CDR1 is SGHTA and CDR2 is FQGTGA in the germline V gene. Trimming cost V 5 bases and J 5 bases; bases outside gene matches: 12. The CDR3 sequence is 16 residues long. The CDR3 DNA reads TGTGCCAGCAGCCTTAAGGAAGGGGGCTACGACAATGAGCAGTTCTTC. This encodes CASSLKEGGYDNEQFF.

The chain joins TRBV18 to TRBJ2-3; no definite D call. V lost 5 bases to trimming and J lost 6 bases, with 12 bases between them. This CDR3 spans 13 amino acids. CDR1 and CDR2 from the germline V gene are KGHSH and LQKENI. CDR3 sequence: CASSIAVVDTQYF. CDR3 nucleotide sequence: TGTGCCAGCTCAATCGCAGTAGTCGATACGCAGTATTTT.

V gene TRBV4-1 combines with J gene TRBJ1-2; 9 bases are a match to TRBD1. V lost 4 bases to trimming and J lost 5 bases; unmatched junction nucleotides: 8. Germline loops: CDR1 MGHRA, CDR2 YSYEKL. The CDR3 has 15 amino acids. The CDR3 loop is CASSPNSGQGYGYTF. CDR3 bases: TGCGCCAGCAGCCCCAACTCGGGACAGGGATATGGCTACACCTTC.

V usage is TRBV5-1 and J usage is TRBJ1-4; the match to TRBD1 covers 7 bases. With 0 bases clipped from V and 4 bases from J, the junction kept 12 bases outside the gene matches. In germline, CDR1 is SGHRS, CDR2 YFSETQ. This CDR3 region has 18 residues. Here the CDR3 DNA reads TGCGCCAGCAGCTTGGCTTCCATGAGGGGGCGTATTAATGAAAAACTGTTTTTT. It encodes CASSLASMRGRINEKLFF.

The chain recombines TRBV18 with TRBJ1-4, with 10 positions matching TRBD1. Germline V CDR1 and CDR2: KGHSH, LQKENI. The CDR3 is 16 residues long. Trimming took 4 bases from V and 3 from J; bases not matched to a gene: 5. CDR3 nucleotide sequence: TGTGCCAGCTCACAACCGGGACAGGGGTCTAATGAAAAACTGTTTTTT. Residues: CASSQPGQGSNEKLFF.

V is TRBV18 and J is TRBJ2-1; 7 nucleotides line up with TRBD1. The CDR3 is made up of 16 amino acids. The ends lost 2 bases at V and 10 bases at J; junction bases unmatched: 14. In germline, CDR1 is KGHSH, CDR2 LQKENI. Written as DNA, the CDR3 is TGTGCCAGCTCACCAGCAGGGGACAGACCGTCGGGGGAGCAGTTCTTC. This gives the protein CASSPAGDRPSGEQFF.

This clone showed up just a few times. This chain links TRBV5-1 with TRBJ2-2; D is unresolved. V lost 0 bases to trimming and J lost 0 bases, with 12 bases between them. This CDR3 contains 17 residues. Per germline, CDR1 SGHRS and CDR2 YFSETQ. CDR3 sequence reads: CASSLAMVPTNTGELFF. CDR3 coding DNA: TGCGCCAGCAGCTTGGCCATGGTCCCCACGAACACCGGGGAGCTGTTTTTT.

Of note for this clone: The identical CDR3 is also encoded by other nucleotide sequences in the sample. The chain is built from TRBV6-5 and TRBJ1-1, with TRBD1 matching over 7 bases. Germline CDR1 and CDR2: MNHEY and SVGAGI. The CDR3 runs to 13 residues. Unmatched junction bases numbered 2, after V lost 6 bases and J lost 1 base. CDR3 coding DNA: TGTGCCAGCAGGAGACAGGGGAACACTGAAGCTTTCTTT. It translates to CASRRQGNTEAFF.

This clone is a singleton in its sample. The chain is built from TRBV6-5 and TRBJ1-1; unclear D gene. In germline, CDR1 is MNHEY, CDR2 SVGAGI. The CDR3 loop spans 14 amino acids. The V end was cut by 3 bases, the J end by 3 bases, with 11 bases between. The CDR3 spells CASSYATPDTEAFF. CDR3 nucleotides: TGTGCCAGCAGTTATGCCACTCCCGACACTGAAGCTTTCTTT.

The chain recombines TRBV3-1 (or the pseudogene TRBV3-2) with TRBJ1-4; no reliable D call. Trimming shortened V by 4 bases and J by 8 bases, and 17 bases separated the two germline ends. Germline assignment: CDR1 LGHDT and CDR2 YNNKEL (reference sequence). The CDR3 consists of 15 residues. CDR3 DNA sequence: TGTGCCAGCAGCCCACCGTCGCGCTCGGGGGAAAAACTGTTTTTT. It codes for CASSPPSRSGEKLFF.

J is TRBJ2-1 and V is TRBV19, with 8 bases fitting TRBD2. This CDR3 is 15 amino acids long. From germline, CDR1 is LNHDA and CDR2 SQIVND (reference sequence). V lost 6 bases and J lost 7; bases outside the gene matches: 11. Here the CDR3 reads CASRGSGTRNNEQFF. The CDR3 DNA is TGTGCCAGTAGAGGGTCCGGGACTAGAAATAATGAGCAGTTCTTC.

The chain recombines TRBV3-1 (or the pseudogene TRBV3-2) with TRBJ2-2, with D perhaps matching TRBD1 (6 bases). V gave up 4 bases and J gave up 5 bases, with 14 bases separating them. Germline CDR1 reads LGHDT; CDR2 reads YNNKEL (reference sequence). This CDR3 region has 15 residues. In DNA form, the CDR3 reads TGTGCCAGCAGCCCGGGACACCGGAGTACCGGGGAGCTGTTTTTT. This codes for CASSPGHRSTGELFF.

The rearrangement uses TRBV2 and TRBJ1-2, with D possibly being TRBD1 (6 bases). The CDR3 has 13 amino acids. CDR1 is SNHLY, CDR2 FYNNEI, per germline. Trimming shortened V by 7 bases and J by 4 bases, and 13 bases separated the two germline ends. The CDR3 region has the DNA TGTGCCAGCACTCAGACAGGCGCCTATGGCTACACCTTC. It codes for CASTQTGAYGYTF.

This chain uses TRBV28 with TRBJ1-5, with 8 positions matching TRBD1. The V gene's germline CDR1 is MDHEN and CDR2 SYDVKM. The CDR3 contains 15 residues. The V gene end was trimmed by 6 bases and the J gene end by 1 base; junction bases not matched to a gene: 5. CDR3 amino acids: CASRRTGLSNQPQHF. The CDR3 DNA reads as TGTGCCAGCAGACGGACAGGGCTAAGCAATCAGCCCCAGCATTTT.

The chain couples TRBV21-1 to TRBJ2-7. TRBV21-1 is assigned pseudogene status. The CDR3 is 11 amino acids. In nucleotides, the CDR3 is TGTGCCAGCAGCAAATATGGGGTCCGGTACTTC. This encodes CASSKYGVRYF.

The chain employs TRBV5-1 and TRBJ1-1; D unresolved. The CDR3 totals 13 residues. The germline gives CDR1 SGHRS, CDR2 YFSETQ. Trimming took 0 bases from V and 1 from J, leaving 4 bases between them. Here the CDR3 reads CASSLGKNTEAFF. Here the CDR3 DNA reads TGCGCCAGCAGCTTGGGCAAGAACACTGAAGCTTTCTTT.

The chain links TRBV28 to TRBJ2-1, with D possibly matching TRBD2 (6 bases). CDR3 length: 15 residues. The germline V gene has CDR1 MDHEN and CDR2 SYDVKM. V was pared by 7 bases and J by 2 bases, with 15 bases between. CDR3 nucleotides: TGTGCCAGCACCTCCCCCCGGGAGACCTACAATGAGCAGTTCTTC. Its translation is CASTSPRETYNEQFF.

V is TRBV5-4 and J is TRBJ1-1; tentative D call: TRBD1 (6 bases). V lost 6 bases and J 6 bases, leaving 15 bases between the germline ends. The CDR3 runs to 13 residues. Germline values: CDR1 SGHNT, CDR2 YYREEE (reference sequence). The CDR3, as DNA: TGTGCCAGCATCGAACAGGGAGAGGCTGAAGCTTTCTTT. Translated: CASIEQGEAEAFF. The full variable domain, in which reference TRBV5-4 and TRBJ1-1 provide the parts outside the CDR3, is ETGVTQSPTHLIKTRGQQVTLRCSSQSGHNTVSWYQQALGQGPQFIFQYYREEENGRGNFPPRFSGLQFPNYSSELNVNALELDDSALYLCASIEQGEAEAFFGQGTRLTVV.

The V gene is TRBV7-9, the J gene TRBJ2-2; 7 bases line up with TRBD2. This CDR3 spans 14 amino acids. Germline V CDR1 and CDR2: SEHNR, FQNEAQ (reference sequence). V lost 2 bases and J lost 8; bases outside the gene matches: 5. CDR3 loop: CASSLPEAGGELFF. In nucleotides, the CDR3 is TGTGCCAGCAGCTTACCCGAAGCGGGGGGGGAGCTGTTTTTT.

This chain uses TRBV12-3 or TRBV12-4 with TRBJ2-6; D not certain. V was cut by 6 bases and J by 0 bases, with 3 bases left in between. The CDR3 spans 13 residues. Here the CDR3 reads CASRVSGANVLTF. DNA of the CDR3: TGTGCCAGCAGGGTCTCTGGGGCCAACGTCCTGACTTTC.

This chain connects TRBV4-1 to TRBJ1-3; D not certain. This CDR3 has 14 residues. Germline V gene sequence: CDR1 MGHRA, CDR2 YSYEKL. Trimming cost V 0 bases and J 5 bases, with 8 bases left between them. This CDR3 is CASSQEPGRNTIYF. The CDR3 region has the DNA TGCGCCAGCAGCCAAGAGCCCGGGAGAAACACCATATATTTT.

Here the CDR3 reads CASSQASSGHSPFF. CDR3 coding DNA: TGTGCCAGCAGCCAAGCATCATCAGGACACTCCCCTTTCTTT. The chain carries TRBV3-1 (or the pseudogene TRBV3-2) and TRBJ1-1; TRBD1 is a possible D gene (5 bases). Germline CDR1 LGHDT, CDR2 YNNKEL (reference sequence). This CDR3 comprises 14 residues. V dropped 1 base and J dropped 12 bases, with 18 bases sitting between them.

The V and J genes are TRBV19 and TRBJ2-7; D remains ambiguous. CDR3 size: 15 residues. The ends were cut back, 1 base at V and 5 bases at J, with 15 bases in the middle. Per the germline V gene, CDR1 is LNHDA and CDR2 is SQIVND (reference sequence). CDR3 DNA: TGTGCCAGTAGTATAGTCGTCGGCCTCACCAACGAGCAGTACTTC. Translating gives CASSIVVGLTNEQYF.